A single T cell receptor (beta chain) is shown here with its context. As yet, its antigen is unknown. The sample originates from a study of T cell responses to AZD1222 COVID-19 vaccine. Germline V gene lookup returns CDR1 SGHNT and CDR2 YYREEE (reference sequence). The V end was cut by 4 bases, the J end by 5 bases, with 18 bases between. The CDR3 covers 15 residues. TCRdb keeps only in-frame clones here, not all; method: immunoSEQ multiplex PCR. This table holds 180,000 or so clones, about 91% found once. The study's findings and limits: Only five or six AZD1222 recipients were seropositive at baseline. Females outnumbered males among donors, who were mostly white British; clonal diversity was possibly underestimated. The reported proportion of spike-specific TCRs targeting unmutated variant regions was nearly half. A rise in Spike-specific TCR breadth and depth followed two AZD1222 doses.

The chain combines TRBV5-4 with TRBJ1-2; a weak D match, TRBD1 (5 bases). This clonotype was obtained from an adult who received the AZD1222 COVID-19 vaccine. The sequencing used peripheral blood, collected 28 days after the second AZD1222 dose. The CDR3 sequence: CASSDVEGLLYGYTF. For the CDR3, the DNA is TGTGCCAGCAGCGACGTGGAGGGGTTACTGTATGGCTACACCTTC.